The clone carrying this TCR beta chain was detected ten times or more. This record belongs to a study of T cells in Graves' hyperthyroidism and ophthalmopathy. Graves' hyperthyroidism was deemed stable absent ophthalmopathy progression within 18 months. Orbital computed tomography, thyroid ultrasound, serum thyroxine and TRAb, and clinical symptoms together informed the diagnoses. Researchers amplified the TCR beta CDR3 regions from RNA transcripts. HTBI primers were the set used in a first-round RT-PCR of the TCR CDR3. TCRdb reprocessed the multiplex PCR reads with MiXCR, giving one entry per CDR3 protein. Of hundreds of thousands of distinct CDR3 sequences listed, approximately 14% were seen once; the top ten hold 10%. Trimming pared 7 bases from V and 2 bases from J, leaving 30 bases between. Germline V gene lookup returns CDR1 SEHNR and CDR2 FQNEAQ (reference sequence). The CDR3 consists of 20 residues.

The source is a young woman with Graves' hyperthyroidism. The chain carries TRBV7-9 and TRBJ2-1; a possible D gene is TRBD2 (7 bases). The specimen sequenced was blood. This chain's CDR3 is CASTQKRKGEGVSPYNEQFF. CDR3 DNA sequence: TGTGCCAGCACCCAGAAGAGAAAGGGGGAGGGCGTTTCCCCCTACAATGAGCAGTTCTTC.